The 8 T cell receptor beta chains below were found in one sample sequenced in a study of T-cell memory formation after mild COVID-19. Via MiXCR, TCRdb re-called the 5' RACE reads, giving one row per CDR3 protein. This table holds 190,000 or so distinct CDR3 sequences, over 20% found once. Sample: PBMCs or a T cell subset sorted from them (not recorded which). Receptors were obtained from an adult woman who had mild COVID-19 (a few samples of this study predate the infection). Cell type and time point are not known.

The J gene is TRBJ1-1, the V gene TRBV7-9; possible D gene TRBD1, 6 bases. The length of the CDR3 is 14 residues. Deletions cut 5 bases from V and 1 base from J, with 11 bases between. Germline V gives CDR1 SEHNR, CDR2 FQNEAQ (reference sequence). CDR3 protein: CASSTGTSNTEAFF. CDR3 nucleotides: TGTGCCAGCAGCACCGGGACATCGAACACTGAAGCTTTCTTT.

This clonotype was detected only a few times. The gene calls are TRBV24-1 and TRBJ2-1; 11 bases are shared with TRBD1. V lost 1 base and J lost 3; bases outside the gene matches: 1. This CDR3 has 16 residues. Germline CDR1 reads KGHDR; CDR2 reads SFDVKD. The CDR3 bases are TGTGCCACCAGTGATTTAGGGACAGGGGGCTACAATGAGCAGTTCTTC. It specifies CATSDLGTGGYNEQFF.

The chain combines TRBV7-6 with TRBJ1-2; 7 bases match TRBD1. Germline loops: CDR1 SGHVS, CDR2 FNYEAQ. This CDR3 is 15 amino acids long. V was pared by 5 bases and J by 2 bases, with 8 bases of the junction left unmatched. The CDR3 DNA sequence: TGTGCCAGCAGCCCCGACAGGGCCCACAACTATGGCTACACCTTC. This translates into CASSPDRAHNYGYTF.

V gene TRBV29-1 combines with J gene TRBJ2-7, with 8 bases lining up with TRBD1. The junction had 5 bases not matched to a gene; V was cut back by 7 bases and J by 0 bases. Germline V lookup: CDR1 SQVTM, CDR2 ANQGSEA. The CDR3 spans 13 residues. Here the CDR3 DNA reads TGCAGCGGCCGGGACAGGAACTCCTACGAGCAGTACTTC. Translation: CSGRDRNSYEQYF.

This clonotype has more than one count but fewer than ten. The V gene is TRBV4-1, the J gene TRBJ2-7; perhaps TRBD1 as D (5 bases). This CDR3 has 14 residues. The ends were cut back, 3 bases at V and 6 bases at J, with 15 bases in the middle. CDR1 and CDR2 from the germline V gene are MGHRA and YSYEKL. The CDR3 sequence: CASSQQGTGVEQYF. The DNA for the CDR3 is TGCGCCAGCAGCCAGCAGGGTACCGGCGTCGAGCAGTACTTC.

The V gene is TRBV7-8, the J gene TRBJ2-7; D gene uncertain. CDR1 and CDR2 (germline): SGHVS, FQNEAQ. CDR3 length: 12 amino acids. V was cut by 5 bases and J by 4 bases, with 9 bases left in between. The CDR3 nucleotides are TGTGCCAGCAGCAAGTCCGATTACGAGCAGTACTTC. Residues: CASSKSDYEQYF.

The gene calls are TRBV13 and TRBJ2-3; 10 positions agree with TRBD2. Germline V gene sequence: CDR1 PRHDT, CDR2 FYEKMQ (reference sequence). The V gene end was trimmed by 4 bases and the J gene end by 1 base; junction bases not matched to a gene: 5. CDR3 length: 16 residues. Here the CDR3 DNA reads TGTGCCAGCAGCTCCCGGACTAGCGGACGCACAGATACGCAGTATTTT. Translation: CASSSRTSGRTDTQYF.

This clonotype was picked up a small number of times. The V gene is TRBV2, the J gene TRBJ2-5, with TRBD1 matching over 10 bases. Per the germline V gene, CDR1 is SNHLY and CDR2 is FYNNEI. This CDR3 contains 14 residues. J lost 10 bases, V lost 1 base, and 6 bases had no gene match. The CDR3: CASSEDLGQGDQYF. The CDR3 DNA follows: TGTGCCAGCAGTGAAGATCTTGGACAGGGGGACCAGTACTTC.